Below are 9 T cell receptor beta chains sequenced from a single sample in a study of T cell responses to AZD1222 COVID-19 vaccine. This table comes from immunoSEQ multiplex PCR, and its TCRdb copy is limited to in-frame clones, with some not included. The sample consists of about 140,000 clones, around nine tenths of them appearing once. The sample here was peripheral blood, taken 28 days after the second AZD1222 dose. The receptors were gathered from an adult who received the AZD1222 COVID-19 vaccine.

The chain combines TRBV29-1 with TRBJ1-2; D unclear. The CDR3 consists of 14 residues. CDR1 and CDR2 (germline): SQVTM, ANQGSEA. V lost 2 bases to trimming and J lost 0 bases, with 10 bases between them. The CDR3 DNA follows: TGCAGCGTTGAATACGCCAGTTCTAACTATGGCTACACCTTC. Translated: CSVEYASSNYGYTF.

V usage is TRBV6-5 and J usage is TRBJ1-1, with D possibly matching TRBD1 (6 bases). V lost 0 bases to trimming and J lost 6 bases, with 17 bases between them. This CDR3 is 16 amino acids long. CDR1 and CDR2 from the germline V gene are MNHEY and SVGAGI. The CDR3 nucleotides are TGTGCCAGCAGTTACTCCGCCTCAAGGGGGACCCCTGAAGCTTTCTTT. It translates to CASSYSASRGTPEAFF.

Written as DNA, the CDR3 is TGTGCCAGCAGTTATTTCCGGTTTTCAGCCCAATATAGCAATCAGCCCCAGCATTTT. Translated, it gives CASSYFRFSAQYSNQPQHF. This chain links TRBV6-2 or TRBV6-3 with TRBJ1-5; D remains ambiguous. V gave up 3 bases and J gave up 0 bases, with 21 bases separating them. This CDR3 region has 19 residues. Germline CDR1 reads MNHEY; CDR2 reads SVGEGT.

This chain joins TRBV27 and TRBJ1-1; D gene unclear. The CDR3 loop spans 22 amino acids. V was pared by 4 bases and J by 0 bases, with 33 bases between. Germline CDR1 reads MNHEY; CDR2 reads SMNVEV (reference sequence). The CDR3 nucleotides read TGTGCCAGCAGTTCCTCTAGACTTTGGACGGGTACCCAAACCTTTATGAACACTGAAGCTTTCTTT. Protein: CASSSSRLWTGTQTFMNTEAFF.

Only one count was recorded for this clone. This chain uses TRBV9 with TRBJ2-3; 9 positions agree with TRBD2. Germline V gene sequence: CDR1 SGDLS, CDR2 YYNGEE. J was trimmed by 0 bases and V by 4 bases; bases with no gene match: 3. The CDR3 spans 15 residues. The CDR3 here is CASSLTSGSTDTQYF. CDR3 coding DNA: TGTGCCAGCAGCTTAACTAGCGGGAGCACAGATACGCAGTATTTT.

The chain carries TRBV28 and TRBJ2-3; 7 bases line up with TRBD2. With 3 bases clipped from V and 4 bases from J, the junction kept 13 bases outside the gene matches. Looked up from germline, CDR1 is MDHEN and CDR2 is SYDVKM. This CDR3 contains 17 residues. As DNA, the CDR3 is TGTGCCAGCAGTTTGTTAGCAGCGGGGCCGGGGTCAGATACGCAGTATTTT. Encoded protein: CASSLLAAGPGSDTQYF.

The rearrangement joins TRBV18 to TRBJ1-2; 9 bases agree with TRBD1. The CDR3 is made up of 15 amino acids. CDR1 KGHSH and CDR2 LQKENI come from the germline V gene. V shed 6 bases, J shed 2 bases, and the junction held 7 bases outside the gene matches. CDR3 sequence (DNA): TGTGCCAGCTCGCAGGGACAGGGTTCGAACTATGGCTACACCTTC. This gives the protein CASSQGQGSNYGYTF.

The chain carries TRBV10-3 and TRBJ2-5, with D perhaps TRBD2 (5 bases). The CDR3 loop spans 15 amino acids. Trimming pared 6 bases from V and 3 bases from J, leaving 17 bases between. Germline V CDR1 and CDR2: ENHRY, SYGVKD. Written as DNA, the CDR3 is TGTGCCATCAGGGCATCACCGGGATTTAAAGAGACCCAGTACTTC. Encoded protein: CAIRASPGFKETQYF.

The chain uses TRBV9 and TRBJ1-2, with D perhaps matching TRBD1 (5 bases). Germline CDR1 reads SGDLS; CDR2 reads YYNGEE. CDR3 length: 16 residues. V was shortened by 3 bases and J by 4 bases, with 19 bases between the two germline ends. The CDR3 spells CASSEGTDPTIYGYTF. The CDR3 DNA reads as TGTGCCAGCAGCGAGGGGACGGATCCCACAATCTATGGCTACACCTTC.